The 31 T cell receptor beta chains below all came from one sample that was sequenced in a study of blood T cell repertoires in COVID-19. Assay: immunoSEQ multiplex PCR; the TCRdb copy retains only in-frame clones and omits some. The table records fewer than 90,000 clones, about 85% of them present only once. Sequenced input: peripheral blood. The origin of the receptors is a male donor with acute or convalescent COVID-19.

The chain combines TRBV19 with TRBJ2-7; 9 nucleotides agree with TRBD1. The junction had 5 bases not matched to a gene; V was cut back by 5 bases and J by 3 bases. The germline CDR1 and CDR2 sequences are LNHDA and SQIVND (reference sequence). The CDR3 is made up of 14 amino acids. The chain's CDR3 is CASSSGQGRYEQYF. In DNA, the CDR3 is TGTGCCAGTAGTTCGGGACAGGGTCGCTACGAGCAGTACTTC.

V is TRBV7-2 and J is TRBJ1-4, with D maybe TRBD1 (6 bases). Trimming removed 2 bases at V and 5 bases at J, with 15 bases between. CDR3 size: 16 residues. Germline-derived CDR1 and CDR2 are SGHTA and FQGNSA. CDR3 in DNA: TGTGCCAGCAGCTTATCCCGGGACATTCAAAATGAAAAACTGTTTTTT. It codes for CASSLSRDIQNEKLFF.

In its sample, this clone was seen once. The chain employs TRBV6-2 or TRBV6-3 and TRBJ1-2; 7 nucleotides line up with TRBD1. CDR1 is MNHEY and CDR2 is SVGEGT in the germline V gene. The CDR3 consists of 15 residues. Trimming removed 2 bases from V and 6 bases from J; junction bases left unmatched: 9. The CDR3 DNA is TGTGCCAGCAGTTACCTCCGACAGGGAGGAGATGGCTACACCTTC. Translating gives CASSYLRQGGDGYTF.

The rearrangement joins TRBV15 to TRBJ2-1; 7 positions match TRBD1. J gave up 0 bases and V 10 bases, and 6 bases lay outside the gene matches. This CDR3 is built from 14 residues. Germline V lookup: CDR1 LNHNV, CDR2 YYDKDF (reference sequence). The CDR3 DNA is TGTGCCAGCCGAGCAGGGGGCTCCTACAATGAGCAGTTCTTC. Residues: CASRAGGSYNEQFF.

Comment on this clone: At one of its ends the junction is not consistent with the germline gene, which may arise from a read error. The V and J genes are TRBV6-1 and TRBJ2-3; D may be TRBD2 (7 bases). Germline assignment: CDR1 MNHNS and CDR2 SASEGT. The CDR3 loop spans 13 amino acids. CDR3 residues: CASGEGGTDTQYF. Here the CDR3 DNA reads TGTGCCAGCGGTGAGGGGGGGACAGATACGCAGTATTTT.

The chain employs TRBV14 and TRBJ1-6; 8 bases are a match to TRBD1. Germline CDR1 and CDR2: SGHDN and FVKESK. V shed 3 bases, J shed 5 bases, and the junction held 3 bases outside the gene matches. The CDR3 spans 15 residues. In nucleotides, the CDR3 is TGTGCCAGCAGCCACCTACAGGGGGATAATTCACCCCTCCACTTT. It is translated as CASSHLQGDNSPLHF.

This clone was seen only once. V usage is TRBV7-3 and J usage is TRBJ2-7; D not certain. V lost 2 bases and J lost 4, with 12 bases in between. This CDR3 is 14 amino acids long. Germline CDR1 reads SGHTA; CDR2 reads FQGTGA. As DNA, the CDR3 is TGTGCCAGCAGCTTAGCCCCGTCCGGGTACGAGCAGTACTTC. This sequence encodes CASSLAPSGYEQYF.

Note on this clone: An end of the junction does not agree with germline; a read error may underlie this. This chain connects TRBV7-7 to TRBJ1-1; a weak D match, TRBD1 (6 bases). This CDR3 spans 14 amino acids. Looked up from germline, CDR1 is SSHAT and CDR2 is FNYEAQ (reference sequence). CDR3 in amino acids: CASSPLGGASEAFF. DNA for the CDR3: TGTGCTAGCAGCCCTCTGGGGGGGGCTAGTGAAGCTTTCTTT.

This chain connects TRBV7-8 to TRBJ1-5, with 7 bases fitting TRBD1. The CDR3 is 13 residues long. V lost 3 bases and J lost 6; bases outside the gene matches: 2. Germline V gene lookup returns CDR1 SGHVS and CDR2 FQNEAQ. CDR3 in amino acids: CASSFDRVQPQHF. CDR3 nucleotide sequence: TGTGCCAGCAGCTTTGACAGGGTTCAGCCCCAGCATTTT.

V usage is TRBV5-1 and J usage is TRBJ2-7; 8 bases are a match to TRBD2. Germline trimming cut 4 bases from V and 2 bases from J; bases unmatched to any gene: 11. The CDR3 contains 16 residues. Germline values: CDR1 SGHRS, CDR2 YFSETQ. Here the CDR3 reads CASSRPAGTSTYEQYF. In DNA, the CDR3 is TGCGCCAGCAGCCGCCCCGCCGGGACTAGTACCTACGAGCAGTACTTC.

The chain links TRBV19 to TRBJ2-1; 7 bases are a match to TRBD1. Trimming cost V 6 bases and J 15 bases; bases outside gene matches: 17. This CDR3 contains 14 residues. Germline lookup yields CDR1 LNHDA and CDR2 SQIVND (reference sequence). As DNA, the CDR3 is TGTGCCAGTAGCAGAAGATCCGAAGACAGGGTTGGGTTCTTC. Encoded protein: CASSRRSEDRVGFF.

The V and J genes are TRBV30 and TRBJ2-1; 8 nucleotides agree with TRBD2. Germline V gene sequence: CDR1 GTSNPN, CDR2 SVGIG (reference sequence). CDR3 size: 14 residues. After removal of 4 bases from V and 7 bases from J, the junction contained 9 bases not matched to a gene. CDR3 loop: CAWIGSGGWNEQFF. CDR3 DNA: TGTGCCTGGATTGGGTCGGGGGGGTGGAATGAGCAGTTCTTC.

The chain combines TRBV6-5 with TRBJ1-2, with TRBD1 as a possible D gene (5 bases). Per the germline V gene, CDR1 is MNHEY and CDR2 is SVGAGI. V lost 6 bases to trimming and J lost 10 bases, with 21 bases between them. The CDR3 covers 14 residues. CDR3: CASSPSGVGTLYTF. The CDR3 region has the DNA TGTGCCAGCAGCCCCTCGGGGGTAGGGACTCTCTACACCTTC.

CDR3 loop: CATSDLGQGNTGELFF. CDR3 in DNA: TGTGCCACCAGTGATTTAGGGCAGGGGAATACCGGGGAGCTGTTTTTT. The chain has TRBV24-1 and TRBJ2-2; a possible D gene is TRBD1 (6 bases). The ends were cut back, 1 base at V and 5 bases at J, with 13 bases in the middle. From germline, CDR1 is KGHDR and CDR2 SFDVKD. This CDR3 contains 16 residues.

This chain connects TRBV7-2 to TRBJ1-6; D possibly corresponds to TRBD1 (5 bases). CDR1 is SGHTA, CDR2 FQGNSA, per germline. This CDR3 is built from 15 residues. Deletions cut 5 bases from V and 8 bases from J, with 16 bases between. The CDR3 DNA is TGTGCCAGCAGCCCCCGTTGGGGCACGGATTCACCCCTCCACTTT. It translates to CASSPRWGTDSPLHF.

This sequence joins TRBV30 and TRBJ1-6; D remains ambiguous. The CDR3 totals 12 residues. V lost 2 bases to trimming and J lost 10 bases, with 9 bases between them. Germline loops: CDR1 GTSNPN, CDR2 SVGIG (reference sequence). In nucleotides, the CDR3 is TGTGCCTGGAGTATCCCTCCCTCACCCCTCCACTTT. The encoded protein is CAWSIPPSPLHF.

The chain recombines TRBV5-1 with TRBJ2-7; 11 nucleotides align to TRBD1. Looked up from germline, CDR1 is SGHRS and CDR2 is YFSETQ. V was clipped by 1 base and J by 3 bases; unmatched bases: 3. This CDR3 spans 15 amino acids. CDR3 region: CASSLRDRGIYEQYF. As DNA, the CDR3 is TGCGCCAGCAGCTTGAGGGACAGGGGGATCTACGAGCAGTACTTC.

The J gene is TRBJ2-7, the V gene TRBV6-5, with TRBD1 identical over 7 bases. J lost 5 bases, V lost 4 bases, and 8 bases had no gene match. Germline-derived CDR1 and CDR2 are MNHEY and SVGAGI. This CDR3 has 14 amino acids. CDR3 loop: CASSLDRFSNEQYF. The CDR3 region has the DNA TGTGCCAGCAGTTTGGACAGGTTCTCGAACGAGCAGTACTTC.

This clone is a singleton in its sample. The rearrangement links TRBV15 to TRBJ2-1; 7 nucleotides match TRBD2. Trimming cost V 5 bases and J 0 bases; bases outside gene matches: 4. The CDR3 loop spans 15 amino acids. Germline CDR1 and CDR2: LNHNV and YYDKDF (reference sequence). DNA for the CDR3: TGTGCCACCAGCGGAGGGGAGGGCTCCTACAATGAGCAGTTCTTC. Its protein product is CATSGGEGSYNEQFF. Full variable domain (outside the CDR3, taken from reference TRBV15 and TRBJ2-1): DAMVIQNPRYQVTQFGKPVTLSCSQTLNHNVMYWYQQKSSQAPKLLFHYYDKDFNNEADTPDNFQSRRPNTSFCFLDIRSPGLGDTAMYLCATSGGEGSYNEQFFGPGTRLTVL.

The rearrangement links TRBV11-2 to TRBJ1-2, with D perhaps TRBD1 (6 bases). CDR1 SGHAT and CDR2 FQNNGV come from the germline V gene. Between the trimmed V and J ends, which lost 0 bases and 9 bases, there was a span of 11 bases. The CDR3 has 13 residues. The CDR3 reads CASSLDRGRRYTF. The CDR3 DNA reads TGTGCCAGCAGCTTAGACAGGGGACGCCGCTACACCTTC.

The chain joins TRBV10-3 to TRBJ2-5; a possible D gene is TRBD1 (6 bases). CDR1 and CDR2 (germline): ENHRY, SYGVKD. The CDR3 has 14 residues. With 5 bases removed from V and 2 bases from J, the gap between germline ends came to 12 bases. The CDR3 region is CAISQDRGQETQYF. CDR3 nucleotides: TGTGCCATCAGTCAGGACAGAGGTCAAGAGACCCAGTACTTC.

This chain joins TRBV7-6 and TRBJ2-1; 7 bases map to TRBD1. With V trimmed by 5 bases and J by 0 bases, 16 bases remained unmatched. This CDR3 spans 19 amino acids. CDR1 SGHVS and CDR2 FNYEAQ come from the germline V gene. The CDR3 bases are TGTGCCAGCAGCCTAAGGGGGAGACAGGGTCTATCCTCCTACAATGAGCAGTTCTTC. The encoded protein is CASSLRGRQGLSSYNEQFF. The full variable domain, completed using reference TRBV7-6 and TRBJ2-1, is GAGVSQSPRYKVTKRGQDVALRCDPISGHVSLYWYRQALGQGPEFLTYFNYEAQQDKSGLPNDRFSAERPEGSISTLTIQRTEQRDSAMYRCASSLRGRQGLSSYNEQFFGPGTRLTVL.

The V gene is TRBV5-1, the J gene TRBJ2-7, with TRBD2 identical over 9 bases. The CDR3 is 14 residues long. Looked up from germline, CDR1 is SGHRS and CDR2 is YFSETQ. The J segment lost 5 bases and the V segment lost 0 bases, leaving 3 bases of the junction unmatched. This CDR3 is CASSLAGLANEQYF. CDR3 nucleotide sequence: TGCGCCAGCAGCTTGGCGGGACTAGCAAACGAGCAGTACTTC. Full variable domain (remainder filled in from reference TRBV5-1 and TRBJ2-7): KAGVTQTPRYLIKTRGQQVTLSCSPISGHRSVSWYQQTPGQGLQFLFEYFSETQRNKGNFPGRFSGRQFSNSRSEMNVSTLELGDSALYLCASSLAGLANEQYFGPGTRLTVT.

The chain uses TRBV19 and TRBJ1-2, with unresolved D. Trimming left V 3 bases short and J 3 bases short, with 11 bases between. The CDR3 is made up of 14 amino acids. Germline V gene data show CDR1 as LNHDA and CDR2 as SQIVND (reference sequence). DNA of the CDR3: TGTGCCAGTAGTATGTTGGTTGCAGACTATGGCTACACCTTC. Translation: CASSMLVADYGYTF. Filled out from reference TRBV19 and TRBJ1-2, the complete variable domain reads DGGITQSPKYLFRKEGQNVTLSCEQNLNHDAMYWYRQDPGQGLRLIYYSQIVNDFQKGDIAEGYSVSREKKESFPLTVTSAQKNPTAFYLCASSMLVADYGYTFGSGTRLTVV.

The chain is built from TRBV7-2 and TRBJ2-1; 8 bases map to TRBD2. V dropped 1 base and J dropped 0; count of bases not matched to a gene: 11. The CDR3 sequence is 19 residues long. Per germline, CDR1 SGHTA and CDR2 FQGNSA. The CDR3 DNA follows: TGTGCCAGCAGCTTAGGTGGTACGGCGGGGGGAGGCTCCTACAATGAGCAGTTCTTC. Translating gives CASSLGGTAGGGSYNEQFF. Drawing the rest from reference TRBV7-2 and TRBJ2-1, the complete variable domain is GAGVSQSPSNKVTEKGKDVELRCDPISGHTALYWYRQSLGQGLEFLIYFQGNSAPDKSGLPSDRFSAERTGGSVSTLTIQRTQQEDSAVYLCASSLGGTAGGGSYNEQFFGPGTRLTVL.

The chain employs TRBV6-1 and TRBJ1-5, with 9 bases aligning to TRBD1. Germline CDR1 reads MNHNS; CDR2 reads SASEGT. V was clipped by 4 bases and J by 1 base; unmatched bases: 5. The CDR3 sequence is 16 residues long. CDR3 DNA: TGTGCCAGCAGTGGAAACAGGGGGCCAAGCAATCAGCCCCAGCATTTT. Translated: CASSGNRGPSNQPQHF.

This clone was detected a few times. Other nucleotide sequences from this sample produce the same CDR3. V usage is TRBV20-1 and J usage is TRBJ1-1, with 7 bases matching TRBD1. Trimming cost V 5 bases and J 7 bases; bases outside gene matches: 4. The CDR3 is made up of 11 amino acids. Per germline, CDR1 DFQATT and CDR2 SNEGSKA (reference sequence). As DNA, the CDR3 is TGCAGTGCTTCAGGACAGGTTGAAGCTTTCTTT. It codes for CSASGQVEAFF.

This chain links TRBV15 with TRBJ1-4; 7 bases are shared with TRBD1. The germline V gene encodes CDR1 LNHNV and CDR2 YYDKDF (reference sequence). This CDR3 has 15 residues. V lost 2 bases, J lost 8 bases, and 8 bases stayed unmatched. As DNA, the CDR3 is TGTGCCACCAGCAGACCCACAGGGGACGTAGAAAAACTGTTTTTT. This translates into CATSRPTGDVEKLFF. Full variable domain (rest looked up from reference TRBV15 and TRBJ1-4): DAMVIQNPRYQVTQFGKPVTLSCSQTLNHNVMYWYQQKSSQAPKLLFHYYDKDFNNEADTPDNFQSRRPNTSFCFLDIRSPGLGDTAMYLCATSRPTGDVEKLFFGSGTQLSVL.

This chain uses TRBV19 with TRBJ1-2; 8 bases match TRBD1. The junction had 3 bases not matched to a gene; V was cut back by 7 bases and J by 8 bases. In germline, CDR1 is LNHDA, CDR2 SQIVND (reference sequence). This CDR3 has 11 amino acids. The CDR3 loop is CASTPGGGYTF. The CDR3 DNA sequence: TGTGCCAGTACTCCAGGGGGCGGCTACACCTTC.

The rearrangement uses TRBV9 and TRBJ2-1, with TRBD2 matching 13 bases. The junction had 22 bases not matched to a gene; V was cut back by 0 bases and J by 10 bases. The CDR3 contains 21 residues. From germline, CDR1 is SGDLS and CDR2 YYNGEE. The CDR3 protein is CASSVAVGGADGTSGAREQFF. DNA for the CDR3: TGTGCCAGCAGCGTAGCGGTGGGGGGGGCAGACGGGACTAGCGGGGCCCGGGAGCAGTTCTTC. Complete variable domain (other parts from reference TRBV9 and TRBJ2-1): DSGVTQTPKHLITATGQRVTLRCSPRSGDLSVYWYQQSLDQGLQFLIQYYNGEERAKGNILERFSAQQFPDLHSELNLSSLELGDSALYFCASSVAVGGADGTSGAREQFFGPGTRLTVL.

The rearrangement joins TRBV5-6 to TRBJ1-5; TRBD1 matches 9 bases. The CDR3 consists of 16 residues. The V gene end was trimmed by 4 bases and the J gene end by 6 bases; junction bases not matched to a gene: 11. Germline V lookup: CDR1 SGHDT, CDR2 YYEEEE. CDR3 region: CASSAKQGAGGQPQHF. The CDR3 bases are TGTGCCAGCAGCGCCAAACAGGGGGCAGGAGGTCAGCCCCAGCATTTT.